This TCR beta chain was captured by sequencing in a study of blood T cell repertoires in COVID-19. As for the study in general: Acute-phase and convalescent COVID-19 samples originated in the United States, Italy and Spain.

With 1 base removed from V and 0 bases from J, the gap between germline ends came to 10 bases. Germline assignment: CDR1 SGHAT and CDR2 FQDESV (reference sequence). CDR3 length: 15 residues. In the authors' methods: Counts of nucleated cells, estimated from reference gene primer amplification, were obtained. TCRdb's table, derived via immunoSEQ multiplex PCR, lists solely in-frame clones and lacks some. V and J calls and clone size follow that table, whereas D and trimming were derived from the DNA. The repertoire holds more than 150,000 clones, with approximately 90% as singletons. The genes are TRBV11-1 and TRBJ2-7; possible D gene TRBD2, 6 bases. This sequence originates from a man between 65 and 79 years old with active or convalescent COVID-19. The sequenced material came from peripheral blood. The CDR3 nucleotides are TGTGCCAGCAGCTTAGGGAGGGGTAGCTCCTACGAGCAGTACTTC. This encodes CASSLGRGSSYEQYF.